These 5 T cell receptor beta chains came from one sample sequenced in a study of shared clonotypes between healthy human individuals. Generated by immunoSEQ multiplex PCR, the TCRdb table keeps only in-frame clones and is missing some. The sample yields about 1.5 million clones, around 98% seen once. Sequencing was done on a sample of naive CD4+ T cells sorted from blood. This sample's subset: CD45RA+ positively selected. These receptors came from a man in his thirties or forties in good health.

The chain links TRBV27 to TRBJ2-3; 8 bases line up with TRBD2. Germline V lookup: CDR1 MNHEY, CDR2 SMNVEV (reference sequence). With V trimmed by 6 bases and J by 0 bases, 14 bases remained unmatched. The CDR3 totals 18 residues. The CDR3 DNA reads TGTGCCAGCAGCTACTTCGGACTAGCCCCAACTAGCACAGATACGCAGTATTTT. This translates into CASSYFGLAPTSTDTQYF.

The J gene is TRBJ2-1, the V gene TRBV11-2; D may be TRBD1 (5 bases). Trimming shortened V by 5 bases and J by 6 bases, and 8 bases separated the two germline ends. Looked up from germline, CDR1 is SGHAT and CDR2 is FQNNGV. The CDR3 extends over 12 amino acids. The CDR3 nucleotides are TGTGCCAGCAGCCCAGGGCTCAATGAGCAGTTCTTC. This encodes CASSPGLNEQFF.

V usage is TRBV5-1 and J usage is TRBJ2-1; maybe TRBD2 (6 bases). CDR1 SGHRS and CDR2 YFSETQ come from the germline V gene. The CDR3 totals 15 residues. The V end lost 0 bases, the J end lost 6 bases, and 13 bases lay between the germline ends. The CDR3 DNA reads TGCGCCAGCAGCTTGGCGGGAGTCCGTTCCAATGAGCAGTTCTTC. It yields the protein CASSLAGVRSNEQFF.

Details on this clone: The identical CDR3 is also encoded by other nucleotide sequences in the sample. The chain couples TRBV5-1 to TRBJ2-5; 11 bases are a match to TRBD2. The CDR3 is 15 amino acids. Germline V gene sequence: CDR1 SGHRS, CDR2 YFSETQ. The V and J ends lost 3 bases and 0 bases, in that order; junction bases with no gene match: 1. The CDR3 region is CASSWGLADQETQYF. For the CDR3, the DNA is TGCGCCAGCAGCTGGGGACTAGCGGACCAAGAGACCCAGTACTTC.

A note on this clone: This sample includes further DNA sequences coding for the same CDR3. This sequence joins TRBV5-1 and TRBJ2-3; D not resolved. CDR3 length equals 14 residues. The V and J ends lost 0 bases and 1 base respectively, with 6 bases between them. Germline V gene data show CDR1 as SGHRS and CDR2 as YFSETQ. The CDR3 protein is CASSLEGGTDTQYF. The CDR3, as DNA: TGCGCCAGCAGCTTGGAAGGTGGCACAGATACGCAGTATTTT.